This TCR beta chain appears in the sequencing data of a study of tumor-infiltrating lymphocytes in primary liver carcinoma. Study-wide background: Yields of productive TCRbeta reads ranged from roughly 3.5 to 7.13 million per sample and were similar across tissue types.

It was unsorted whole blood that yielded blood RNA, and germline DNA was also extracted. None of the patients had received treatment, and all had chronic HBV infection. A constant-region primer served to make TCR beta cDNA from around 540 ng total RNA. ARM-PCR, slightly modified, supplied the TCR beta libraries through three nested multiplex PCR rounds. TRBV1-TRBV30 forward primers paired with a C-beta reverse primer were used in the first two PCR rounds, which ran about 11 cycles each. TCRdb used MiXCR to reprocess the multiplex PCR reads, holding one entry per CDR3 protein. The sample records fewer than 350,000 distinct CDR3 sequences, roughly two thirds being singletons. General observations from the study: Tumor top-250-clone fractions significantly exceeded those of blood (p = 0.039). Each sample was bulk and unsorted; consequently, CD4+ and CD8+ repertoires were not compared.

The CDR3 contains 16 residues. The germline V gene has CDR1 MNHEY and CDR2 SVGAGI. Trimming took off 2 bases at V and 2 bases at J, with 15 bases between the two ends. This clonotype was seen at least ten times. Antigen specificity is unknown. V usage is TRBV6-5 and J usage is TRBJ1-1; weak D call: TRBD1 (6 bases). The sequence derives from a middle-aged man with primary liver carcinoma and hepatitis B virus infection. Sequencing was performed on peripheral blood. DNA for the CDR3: TGTGCCAGCAGTTACAATTGGGGGCTGGGAAACACTGAAGCTTTCTTT. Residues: CASSYNWGLGNTEAFF.